A single sample gave rise to the 21 T cell receptor beta chains below, sequenced in a study of T cells in tuberculosis. After thawing and overnight rest, PBMC were stained with GMM-loaded CD1B tetramer, viability dye and anti-CD3 for sorting. CD1B tetramers were loaded with Rhodococcus equi-derived C32 glucose monomycolate. Profiled with immunoSEQ multiplex PCR; TCRdb holds only in-frame clones, not every one. The sample lists 85,000 to 90,000 clones, just over 90% occurring once. Sequenced material: CD1b-GMM tetramer-negative cells sorted from PBMCs. The receptors were gathered from an adult woman with latent tuberculosis.

The chain uses TRBV5-5 and TRBJ1-6; tentatively, D is TRBD1 (6 bases). The CDR3 runs 15 residues. Germline lookup yields CDR1 SGHKS and CDR2 YYEKEE (reference sequence). Trimming took off 0 bases at V and 6 bases at J, with 10 bases between the two ends. The CDR3 reads CASSLDGQINSPLHF. The CDR3 nucleotides are TGTGCCAGCAGCTTGGACGGACAGATTAATTCACCCCTCCACTTT. The whole variable domain, filled in from reference TRBV5-5 and TRBJ1-6, reads DAGVTQSPTHLIKTRGQQVTLRCSPISGHKSVSWYQQVLGQGPQFIFQYYEKEERGRGNFPDRFSARQFPNYSSELNVNALLLGDSALYLCASSLDGQINSPLHFGNGTRLTVT.

The genes are TRBV4-1 and TRBJ2-5; 10 positions match TRBD2. The CDR3 has 15 residues. The germline gives CDR1 MGHRA, CDR2 YSYEKL. V gave up 4 bases and J gave up 2 bases; unmatched junction bases: 4. The CDR3 spells CASSPSGGLQETQYF. CDR3 nucleotides: TGCGCCAGCAGCCCTAGCGGGGGCCTACAAGAGACCCAGTACTTC.

The chain is built from TRBV2 and TRBJ1-6; a possible D gene is TRBD1 (5 bases). The V gene's germline CDR1 is SNHLY and CDR2 FYNNEI. Trimming stripped 8 bases from V and 6 bases from J, with 17 bases between. CDR3 length equals 15 residues. The CDR3: CASQPGRGGNSPLHF. The CDR3 DNA follows: TGTGCCAGCCAACCCGGGAGGGGTGGTAATTCACCCCTCCACTTT.

The chain joins TRBV19 to TRBJ1-5; weak D call: TRBD1 (5 bases). This CDR3 contains 15 residues. Germline assignment: CDR1 LNHDA and CDR2 SQIVND (reference sequence). V lost 3 bases to trimming and J lost 6 bases, with 15 bases between them. The CDR3 DNA reads TGTGCCAGTAGTATGTCCAGGGTCGGTAGTCAGCCCCAGCATTTT. It specifies CASSMSRVGSQPQHF.

The chain recombines TRBV28 with TRBJ2-5, with 12 bases that match TRBD2. Germline V gene lookup returns CDR1 MDHEN and CDR2 SYDVKM. V gave up 5 bases and J gave up 4 bases; unmatched junction bases: 5. The CDR3 consists of 15 residues. The CDR3 DNA follows: TGTGCCAGCAGTCCCACTAGCGGGGGGCGAGAGACCCAGTACTTC. The encoded protein is CASSPTSGGRETQYF.

This sequence joins TRBV7-9 and TRBJ2-5; 12 nucleotides agree with TRBD1. The CDR3 contains 19 residues. With 2 bases clipped from V and 5 bases from J, the junction kept 15 bases outside the gene matches. Germline V gives CDR1 SEHNR, CDR2 FQNEAQ (reference sequence). The CDR3 nucleotides read TGTGCCAGCAGCTTAAGGGTCCGGGACAGGGGGCGCCGGGGTGAGACCCAGTACTTC. It codes for CASSLRVRDRGRRGETQYF.

CDR3 nucleotides: TGTGCCAGCAGCCAAGAGGGGACAGGGGGCGTCTATGGCTACACCTTC. This translates into CASSQEGTGGVYGYTF. The rearrangement links TRBV4-2 to TRBJ1-2; 12 bases fit TRBD1. Losses at the gene ends were 0 bases for V and 4 bases for J; bases not matched to a gene: 3. This CDR3 is 16 amino acids long. Per the germline V gene, CDR1 is LGHNA and CDR2 is YNFKEQ.

The chain combines TRBV9 with TRBJ1-5; D possibly corresponds to TRBD1 (6 bases). This CDR3 spans 15 amino acids. Trimming stripped 1 base from V and 7 bases from J, with 15 bases between. From germline, CDR1 is SGDLS and CDR2 YYNGEE. CDR3 bases: TGTGCCAGCAGCGTATCAGGGGCGTATGGACAGCCCCAGCATTTT. Amino acids: CASSVSGAYGQPQHF. Variable domain in full (rest from reference TRBV9 and TRBJ1-5): DSGVTQTPKHLITATGQRVTLRCSPRSGDLSVYWYQQSLDQGLQFLIQYYNGEERAKGNILERFSAQQFPDLHSELNLSSLELGDSALYFCASSVSGAYGQPQHFGDGTRLSIL.

V and J are TRBV6-1 and TRBJ1-2; perhaps TRBD1 as D (6 bases). V was trimmed by 6 bases and J by 3 bases, leaving 17 bases between them. Germline CDR1 and CDR2: MNHNS and SASEGT. The CDR3 consists of 15 residues. CDR3 DNA sequence: TGTGCCAGCAGCGTTGGGGGCAGGGGCGACTATGGCTACACCTTC. Its translation is CASSVGGRGDYGYTF.

This rearrangement joins TRBV2 to TRBJ1-2; D not resolved. This CDR3 has 12 residues. V was pared by 9 bases and J by 4 bases, with 12 bases between. Germline assignment: CDR1 SNHLY and CDR2 FYNNEI. The CDR3 loop reads CARGLSVYGYTF. CDR3 nucleotide sequence: TGTGCCAGGGGCCTCTCGGTCTATGGCTACACCTTC.

The chain joins TRBV19 to TRBJ2-5; 7 bases align to TRBD1. CDR1 and CDR2 (germline): LNHDA, SQIVND (reference sequence). This CDR3 spans 15 amino acids. V gave up 6 bases and J gave up 5 bases; unmatched junction bases: 12. DNA for the CDR3: TGTGCCAGTAGGATCACAGGGGTTAACGGGGAGACCCAGTACTTC. This translates into CASRITGVNGETQYF.

The chain is built from TRBV5-4 and TRBJ1-1; TRBD1 matches 10 bases. This CDR3 region has 13 residues. Germline trimming cut 10 bases from V and 7 bases from J; bases unmatched to any gene: 10. Germline V gene data show CDR1 as SGHNT and CDR2 as YYREEE (reference sequence). This CDR3 is CAGTDRGRIEAFF. The CDR3 DNA sequence: TGTGCCGGAACCGACAGGGGGCGGATTGAAGCTTTCTTT.

The V and J genes are TRBV11-2 and TRBJ2-5, with 9 positions matching TRBD2. The CDR3 sequence is 17 residues long. Germline lookup yields CDR1 SGHAT and CDR2 FQNNGV. Losses at the gene ends were 1 base for V and 2 bases for J; bases not matched to a gene: 8. CDR3 in DNA: TGTGCCAGCAGCTTAGGATTGGGTAGCGGGGGACAAGAGACCCAGTACTTC. This sequence encodes CASSLGLGSGGQETQYF.

The rearrangement uses TRBV2 and TRBJ2-7, with D uncertain. V was pared by 6 bases and J by 4 bases, with 13 bases between. CDR1 SNHLY and CDR2 FYNNEI come from the germline V gene. This CDR3 spans 13 amino acids. The DNA of the CDR3 is TGTGCCAGCAGCCCGCCTAGTGGATACGAGCAGTACTTC. Amino acid sequence: CASSPPSGYEQYF.

This sequence joins TRBV6-6 and TRBJ2-2, with a weak D call TRBD2 (5 bases). V gave up 6 bases and J gave up 6 bases, with 14 bases separating them. CDR1 is MNHNY, CDR2 SVGAGI, per germline (reference sequence). CDR3 size: 14 residues. The CDR3 region is CASSLALDAGELFF. CDR3 DNA: TGTGCCAGCAGCTTAGCGTTGGATGCCGGGGAGCTGTTTTTT.

The rearrangement links TRBV5-4 to TRBJ1-1, with TRBD1 as a possible D gene (6 bases). V was clipped by 0 bases and J by 7 bases, with 10 bases between them. This CDR3 has 13 residues. Germline CDR1 reads SGHNT; CDR2 reads YYREEE (reference sequence). The CDR3 here is CASSLVLRGEAFF. In DNA form, the CDR3 reads TGTGCCAGCAGCTTGGTTCTCAGGGGTGAAGCTTTCTTT.

The CDR3 bases are TGTGCCAGCAGCTTAAGAGGAACCGGCGGGGCGACAGATACGCAGTATTTT. This translates into CASSLRGTGGATDTQYF. The V call is TRBV11-3, the J call TRBJ2-3; the D gene is possibly TRBD2 (6 bases). Germline V gene lookup returns CDR1 SGHNT and CDR2 YENEEA. The CDR3 totals 17 residues. V lost 2 bases and J lost 3, with 18 bases in between.

This chain connects TRBV18 to TRBJ2-6; D is possibly TRBD1 (5 bases). The V end was cut by 3 bases, the J end by 4 bases, with 10 bases between. Germline V gives CDR1 KGHSH, CDR2 LQKENI. The CDR3 runs to 15 residues. The CDR3 DNA reads as TGTGCCAGCTCACCCCGACAGCCCGGGGCCAACGTCCTGACTTTC. It codes for CASSPRQPGANVLTF.

This chain connects TRBV7-2 to TRBJ2-3; a possible D gene is TRBD2 (7 bases). The CDR3 is 15 residues long. The germline V and J ends were trimmed by 5 bases and 2 bases, with 14 bases remaining between them. Germline lookup yields CDR1 SGHTA and CDR2 FQGNSA. The DNA for the CDR3 is TGTGCCAGCAGCCCCCGGGGGGCTCCCACAGATACGCAGTATTTT. Protein product: CASSPRGAPTDTQYF.

CDR3 coding DNA: TGTGCCAGCAGTTACTTTACTAGCGAAAGCTCCTACGAGCAGTACTTC. This encodes CASSYFTSESSYEQYF. This chain joins TRBV6-6 and TRBJ2-7, with 7 bases lining up with TRBD2. The CDR3 contains 16 residues. Germline V gene lookup returns CDR1 MNHNY and CDR2 SVGAGI (reference sequence). The V segment lost 1 base and the J segment 0 bases; nucleotides outside the gene matches: 6.

This chain links TRBV29-1 with TRBJ1-1, with 7 bases aligning to TRBD1. The CDR3 spans 12 residues. CDR1 and CDR2 (germline): SQVTM, ANQGSEA. V gave up 7 bases and J gave up 4 bases; unmatched junction bases: 6. CDR3 coding DNA: TGCAGCGGCAGGGGGGCGGGCACTGAAGCTTTCTTT. It encodes CSGRGAGTEAFF.